The rows below give T cell receptor beta chains drawn from one sample of a study of cytomegalovirus exposure and HLA in healthy donors. TCRdb's table, derived via immunoSEQ multiplex PCR, lists solely in-frame clones and lacks some. The data contain 150,000 to 200,000 clones, about 89% of them singletons. The sequenced material came from PBMCs. These receptors all stem from a young man in good health and CMV-seropositive. Each CDR3 is given with its conserved first and last residue. Fields, in order: V gene, clone size, J gene, D gene, CDR3 protein, CDR3 DNA. A D gene is named only where the DNA matches it firmly. A clone size is listed for some rows: how often the clone was seen (once, few, many), or a class if it is expanded.

>TRBV7-6|.|TRBJ2-7|TRBD2
CASSFSGSIDEQYF
TGTGCCAGCAGCTTTAGCGGGAGTATCGACGAGCAGTACTTC
>TRBV11-3|.|TRBJ2-6|.
CASSLGRQEQSGANVLTF
TGTGCCAGCAGCTTAGGGAGGCAGGAACAATCTGGGGCCAACGTCCTGACTTTC
>TRBV6-1|.|TRBJ1-1|TRBD1
CASSEAARGTEAFF
TGTGCCAGCAGTGAAGCGGCCAGGGGGACTGAAGCTTTCTTT
>TRBV30|.|TRBJ2-1|.
CAWSRGAGEPNEQFF
TGTGCCTGGAGCCGGGGGGCAGGGGAGCCCAATGAGCAGTTCTTC
>TRBV2|.|TRBJ1-5|.
CASRAGPNQPQHF
TGTGCCAGCCGGGCAGGACCAAATCAGCCCCAGCATTTT
>TRBV6-6|.|TRBJ2-7|.
CASSDRDGGSYEQYF
TGTGCCAGCAGCGACCGGGACGGAGGCTCCTACGAGCAGTACTTC
>TRBV9|.|TRBJ1-6|.
CASSGASYNSPLHF
TGTGCCAGCTCAGGGGCGTCCTATAATTCACCCCTCCACTTT
>TRBV2|.|TRBJ2-1|TRBD1
CASTHLRGQGNEQFF
TGTGCCAGCACGCACCTAAGGGGACAGGGCAATGAGCAGTTCTTC
>TRBV2|.|TRBJ2-5|.
CASRYSGETQYF
TGTGCCAGCCGGTACTCAGGGGAGACCCAGTACTTC
>TRBV6-5|.|TRBJ2-3|TRBD2
CASSYSFSGADTQYF
TGTGCCAGCAGTTACTCATTTAGCGGGGCAGATACGCAGTATTTT
>TRBV28|.|TRBJ2-7|.
CASKGRSYEQYF
TGTGCCAGCAAGGGGAGATCCTACGAGCAGTACTTC
>TRBV6-5|.|TRBJ1-2|TRBD1
CASSRDRVDGYTF
TGTGCCAGCAGCCGGGACAGGGTGGATGGCTACACCTTC
>TRBV7-2|.|TRBJ2-5|TRBD1
CASATGGARETQYF
TGTGCCTCGGCCACAGGGGGCGCGCGGGAGACCCAGTACTTC
>TRBV5-1|.|TRBJ1-1|.
CASSPDTWNTEAFF
TGCGCCAGCAGCCCAGACACTTGGAACACTGAAGCTTTCTTT
>TRBV11-2|.|TRBJ1-5|.
CASSINRDQPQHF
TGTGCCAGCAGCATAAACAGGGATCAGCCCCAGCATTTT
>TRBV11-1|.|TRBJ1-1|.
CASSLSAIEAFF
TGTGCCAGCAGCTTATCCGCTATTGAAGCTTTCTTT
>TRBV7-2|.|TRBJ1-6|.
CASSSNWAGLFDNSPLHF
TGTGCCAGCAGCTCCAATTGGGCAGGGCTCTTCGATAATTCACCCCTCCACTTT
>TRBV2|.|TRBJ2-3|.
CASGGESPTQYF
TGTGCCAGCGGCGGCGAGTCCCCTACGCAGTATTTT
>TRBV29-1|few|TRBJ2-3|.
CSAEGGTDTQYF
TGCAGCGCCGAAGGGGGCACAGATACGCAGTATTTT
>TRBV2|.|TRBJ2-6|.
CASRNRVFAGANVLTF
TGTGCCAGCAGGAACAGGGTTTTCGCTGGGGCCAACGTCCTGACTTTC
>TRBV4-1|.|TRBJ2-7|.
CASSTTFSDDSYEQYF
TGCGCCAGCAGCACTACGTTCAGTGACGACTCCTACGAGCAGTACTTC
>TRBV11-3|.|TRBJ2-2|TRBD1
CASSSGQGFGELFF
TGTGCCAGCTCTTCGGGACAGGGGTTCGGGGAGCTGTTTTTT
>TRBV5-6|.|TRBJ1-2|.
CASSLFRGDYGYTF
TGTGCCAGCAGCCTGTTCCGAGGGGATTATGGCTACACCTTC
>TRBV20-1|.|TRBJ1-2|.
CSAREGAPQTF
TGCAGTGCTAGAGAGGGGGCCCCCCAGACCTTC
>TRBV7-7|.|TRBJ2-5|TRBD2
CASSFAGEETQYF
TGTGCTAGCAGCTTCGCGGGAGAAGAGACCCAGTACTTC
>TRBV11-1|.|TRBJ1-1|.
CASSLTGVTEAFF
TGTGCCAGCAGCTTAACGGGGGTAACTGAAGCTTTCTTT
>TRBV28|.|TRBJ1-1|TRBD1
CATWDRNTEAFF
TGTGCCACCTGGGACAGGAACACTGAAGCTTTCTTT
>TRBV2|once|TRBJ2-5|.
CASSRNIQETQYF
TGTGCCAGCAGCCGTAATATTCAAGAGACCCAGTACTTC
>TRBV7-3|.|TRBJ2-1|TRBD1
CASSSSGTVDEQFF
TGTGCCAGCAGCTCTTCCGGGACAGTGGATGAGCAGTTCTTC
>TRBV11-1|.|TRBJ1-5|.
CASTPREGGSNQPQHF
TGTGCCAGCACCCCTAGAGAGGGGGGCAGCAATCAGCCCCAGCATTTT
>TRBV25-1|.|TRBJ2-2|.
CASSEFGTSTGELFF
TGTGCCAGCAGTGAATTTGGGACATCTACCGGGGAGCTGTTTTTT
>TRBV4-2|.|TRBJ2-2|.
CASSYTGYTGELFF
TGTGCCAGCAGCTATACAGGGTACACCGGGGAGCTGTTTTTT
>TRBV11-3|.|TRBJ2-3|.
CASSLLPGGTSTDTQYF
TGTGCCAGCAGCTTACTTCCCGGGGGCACTAGCACAGATACGCAGTATTTT
>TRBV28|.|TRBJ2-5|.
CASNLQGLVETQYF
TGTGCCAGCAACTTACAGGGACTGGTTGAGACCCAGTACTTC